This is a list of T cell receptor beta chains from one sample in a study of T-cell reconstitution after alpha-beta-depleted transplantation in children. Via MiXCR, TCRdb re-called the PCR reads, giving one row per CDR3 protein. The sample has about a million distinct CDR3 sequences; about 29% are singletons. Source: PBMCs, mostly from graft donor cells, taken 360 days after TCRalphabeta/CD19-depleted stem cell transplant. The source is a boy under three years old who had a stem cell transplant for SCID, so the T cells may come from the graft donor. Each CDR3 is given with its conserved first and last residue.

v_gene	len	j_gene	CDR3aa
TRBV12-3/TRBV12-4	13	TRBJ2-7	CASSPPDLYEQYF
TRBV3-1	15	TRBJ2-2	CASSPPGPNTGELFF
TRBV5-1	14	TRBJ2-1	CASSTGGRLDEQFF
TRBV9	16	TRBJ2-5	CASSVGFGRGLETQYF
TRBV28	17	TRBJ2-2	CASSLWASGENTGELFF
TRBV20-1	14	TRBJ2-7	CSARNRGGPYEQYF
TRBV12-5	15	TRBJ2-6	CASGPGTVKANVLTF
TRBV3-1	15	TRBJ2-5	CASSAHPPGQETQYF
TRBV12-3/TRBV12-4	12	TRBJ1-2	CASSLLGVIGSF
TRBV20-1	15	TRBJ1-1	CSAMGRGGGPTEAFF
TRBV16	13	TRBJ1-6	CASSQFGERPLHF
TRBV4-1	14	TRBJ1-1	CASSQVRAGGEAFF
TRBV7-2	14	TRBJ1-1	CASRPLLWGPWAFF
TRBV12-3/TRBV12-4	14	TRBJ2-7	CASSHRGPPYEQYF
TRBV5-1	14	TRBJ1-5	CASLLRSSNQPQHF
TRBV19	16	TRBJ2-7	CASSIGTRAGYYEQYF
TRBV10-3	15	TRBJ2-3	CAISGGRGETDTQYF
TRBV20-1	14	TRBJ2-7	CSARGTSGDFEQYF
TRBV28	15	TRBJ2-3	CASSLRERGTDTQYF
TRBV12-3/TRBV12-4	17	TRBJ2-6	CASRRRPRGSGANVLTF
TRBV7-3	15	TRBJ2-3	CASSPQGGSTDTQYF
TRBV28	13	TRBJ1-5	CASRPTMDQPQHF
TRBV7-6	15	TRBJ1-1	CASSQPPGGDTEAFF
TRBV11-2	15	TRBJ1-1	CASGPHRAGNTEAFF
TRBV5-1	15	TRBJ1-1	CASSRQGGGGTEAFF